One and the same sample provided the 7 T cell receptor beta chains below, sequenced in a study of T cell responses to AZD1222 COVID-19 vaccine (TCRdb year 2021). The library was produced with the immunoSEQ multiplex PCR assay. The table was pulled from immuneACCESS by TCRdb, which kept in-frame rearrangements only. Such tables lose some clones; where checked, under half of the loss comes from unresolved V genes, and the rest has no known cause. The sample yields more than 120,000 clones; roughly nine tenths were counted once. The ten most abundant clones make up 9% to 9.5% of the sample. The meaning of the sample's time point label: about 28 days (+/-7) after the second vaccine dose. The specimen comprised peripheral blood, sampled 28 days after the second AZD1222 dose. These receptors originate from an adult who received the AZD1222 COVID-19 vaccine.

J is TRBJ1-1 and V is TRBV6-1; D unclear. V lost 2 bases and J lost 6, with 19 bases in between. CDR1 and CDR2 (germline): MNHNS, SASEGT. The length of the CDR3 is 16 residues. CDR3 bases: TGTGCCAGCAGTGAACAGGATCCGAGTGTCGGATCTGAAGCTTTCTTT. This codes for CASSEQDPSVGSEAFF.

This chain links TRBV29-1 with TRBJ2-7; TRBD2 agrees at 13 bases. This CDR3 has 15 amino acids. The trim removed 1 base at V and 0 bases at J, leaving 0 bases unmatched. Germline V gene lookup returns CDR1 SQVTM and CDR2 ANQGSEA. The DNA of the CDR3 is TGCAGCGTTGAAGGGACTAGCGGGAGCTCCTACGAGCAGTACTTC. Protein product: CSVEGTSGSSYEQYF.

This sequence joins TRBV6-4 and TRBJ2-1, with a tentative D call TRBD1 (6 bases). The CDR3 extends over 15 amino acids. Germline lookup yields CDR1 MRHNA and CDR2 SNTAGT. Trimming shortened V by 5 bases and J by 4 bases, and 15 bases separated the two germline ends. This CDR3 reads CASSNGEQGYNEQFF. The CDR3 bases are TGTGCCAGCAGTAATGGGGAACAGGGATACAATGAGCAGTTCTTC.

The chain employs TRBV25-1 and TRBJ1-4; D remains ambiguous. The CDR3 has 16 residues. Germline CDR1 reads MGHDK; CDR2 reads SYGVNS. V was pared by 7 bases and J by 6 bases, with 21 bases between. CDR3 in DNA: TGTGCCAGCACCGACATTTCACGGGGAAAGGATGAAAAACTGTTTTTT. This gives the protein CASTDISRGKDEKLFF.

This chain uses TRBV10-3 with TRBJ1-4; TRBD1 might be the D (5 bases). Germline-derived CDR1 and CDR2 are ENHRY and SYGVKD. This CDR3 has 15 residues. V lost 0 bases, J lost 6 bases, and 11 bases lay in between. CDR3 loop: CAISESVSRDEKLFF. The CDR3 DNA sequence: TGTGCCATCAGTGAGTCGGTGAGCAGGGATGAAAAACTGTTTTTT.

V is TRBV6-5 and J is TRBJ1-2; possibly TRBD1 for D (6 bases). Trimming removed 6 bases from V and 7 bases from J, with 9 bases in between. This CDR3 region has 11 residues. CDR1 is MNHEY and CDR2 is SVGAGI in the germline V gene. CDR3 protein: CASRGGAGYTF. The CDR3 nucleotides read TGTGCCAGCAGAGGGGGGGCTGGCTACACCTTC.

The V call is TRBV27, the J call TRBJ2-6, with TRBD1 matching over 11 bases. V was pared by 5 bases and J by 4 bases, with 13 bases of the junction left unmatched. The CDR3 has 19 residues. Germline-derived CDR1 and CDR2 are MNHEY and SMNVEV (reference sequence). The CDR3 sequence is CASSPLWDRGVSGANVLTF. Written as DNA, the CDR3 is TGTGCCAGCAGTCCCCTGTGGGACAGGGGGGTGTCGGGGGCCAACGTCCTGACTTTC.